This T cell receptor (beta chain) was captured in a study of T cell clonality in common variable immunodeficiency. The study, taken as a whole, reports: Fewer TCRbeta clones were shared among CVID subjects than controls. CVID subjects had higher TCRbeta clonality than healthy controls, most marked in about a third. What drives increased CVID clonality needs T cell subpopulation sequencing.

As for this clone: What it recognizes is unknown. The read is 3 residues too short to cover the CDR3 end, so that end is filled in from the germline J gene.

Profiled with immunoSEQ multiplex PCR; TCRdb holds only in-frame clones, not every one. The data show roughly 43,000 clones, with none appearing a single time. CDR1 is SGHVS, CDR2 FNYEAQ, per germline. The CDR3 totals 14 residues. The V and J ends lost 1 base and 0 bases respectively, with 6 bases between them. The sequence was collected from a person between 18 and 75 years old in good health. Sequencing was carried out using peripheral blood mononuclear cells. The chain has TRBV7-6 and TRBJ1-1; no clear D gene. The CDR3 reads CASSLGPMNTEAFF. The sequenced CDR3 bases are TGTGCCAGCAGCTTAGGGCCCATGAACACTGAA.